Listed below are T cell receptor beta chains from one sample, sequenced in a study of cytomegalovirus exposure and HLA in healthy donors. The data were produced by immunoSEQ multiplex PCR, yet TCRdb's version contains in-frame clones alone and is incomplete. The table includes about 100,000 clones, about 75% detected once. The source material was PBMCs. These receptors were collected from a male donor in good health and CMV-seropositive. Both conserved end residues are part of each CDR3. Fields, in order: V gene, CDR3 protein.

>TRBV28
CASSWSGDKQETQYF
>TRBV19
CASSIAQETQYF
>TRBV19
CASSIRTAYTEAFF
>TRBV4-3
CASSQDLPPRQPQHF
>TRBV5-1
CASRGLAGLNEQFF
>TRBV2
CASRPGTGASPLHF
>TRBV11-3
CASSLDLRKAPTTNEKLFF
>TRBV2
CASSEHSSADEQYF
>TRBV4-1
CASSQRLAGRGTGELFF
>TRBV10-3
CAISEGLSSEKLFF
>TRBV5-6
CASSTFGTGGPLRPQHF
>TRBV11-3
CASSYYGGRTDTQYF
>TRBV9
CASSVGGQGWVNEKLFF
>TRBV7-2
CASSLGYPYEQYF
>TRBV7-9
CASSSWGAGYEQYF
>TRBV10-3
CAISESREAGELFF
>TRBV10-3
CAISSTGNTEAFF
>TRBV29-1
CSVDGMEPSGETQYF
>TRBV28
CASSTRGLNEKLFF
>TRBV5-6
CASRWQDMNTEAFF
>TRBV4-3
CASSQADRETDTQYF
>TRBV30
CAGTGASVGGELFF
>TRBV4-3
CASSQEVGAGGSASDTQYF
>TRBV5-1
CASSLDGGYGYTF
>TRBV4-1
CASSQDGVPPFLASRTDEQFF
>TRBV4-1
CASSQDRGGGEKLFF
>TRBV13
CASSLFTSGGWINEQFF
>TRBV6-4
CASSEERGATDTQYF
>TRBV4-1
CASSQQGGDEQYF
>TRBV11-2
CASSLNSFNEQFF
>TRBV5-6
CASRTGQGLGYTF
>TRBV15
CATTDRAFSYEQYF
>TRBV7-9
CASSLVGGKAFF
>TRBV7-9
CASSFGFGGTNTGELFF
>TRBV7-2
CASSLERVLTEAFF
>TRBV7-2
CASSLAGVGYTF
>TRBV10-3
CAISLTGGTLNSNQPQHF
>TRBV4-1
CASSLRQGLGNTIYF